The rows below give T cell receptor beta chains drawn from one sample of a study of cytomegalovirus exposure and HLA in healthy donors. Measured with immunoSEQ multiplex PCR; TCRdb has only the in-frame clones, and not every one. The table includes 82,000 or so clones, around 10% detected once. Material for sequencing was PBMCs. These receptors were obtained from a man aged 55 to 70 in good health and CMV-seropositive. Both conserved end residues are part of each CDR3. The D gene is left open where the match is weak. Part of the rows lack a size; the others show once, few, many or a class for expanded clones.

d_call: TRBD2; v_call: TRBV5-1; clone_size: .; j_call: TRBJ2-5; cdr3_nt: TGCGCCAGCAGCTCTAGCGGGCACCAAGAGACCCAGTACTTC; cdr3_aa: CASSSSGHQETQYF
d_call: .; v_call: TRBV11-1; clone_size: .; j_call: TRBJ2-2; cdr3_nt: TGTGCCAGCAGCTTAGGAGGCCGGCCTACCGGGGAGCTGTTTTTT; cdr3_aa: CASSLGGRPTGELFF
d_call: .; v_call: TRBV6-5; clone_size: few; j_call: TRBJ1-1; cdr3_nt: TGTGCCAGCAGTTACGCAGGGAACACTGAAGCTTTCTTT; cdr3_aa: CASSYAGNTEAFF
d_call: .; v_call: TRBV30; clone_size: few; j_call: TRBJ1-2; cdr3_nt: TGTGCCTGGAGTGCGGGGGGGAACTATGGCTACACCTTC; cdr3_aa: CAWSAGGNYGYTF
d_call: TRBD1; v_call: TRBV5-8; clone_size: .; j_call: TRBJ1-2; cdr3_nt: TGTGCCAGCAGCTTGGGGGACAGGGGTTACTATGGCTACACCTTC; cdr3_aa: CASSLGDRGYYGYTF
d_call: TRBD2; v_call: TRBV2; clone_size: few; j_call: TRBJ2-1; cdr3_nt: TGTGCCAGCAGAGCGGGACTAGCCTACAATGAGCAGTTCTTC; cdr3_aa: CASRAGLAYNEQFF
d_call: .; v_call: TRBV6-1; clone_size: few; j_call: TRBJ1-4; cdr3_nt: TGTGCCAGCAATCAGGCAAATGAAAAACTGTTTTTT; cdr3_aa: CASNQANEKLFF
d_call: TRBD1; v_call: TRBV7-2; clone_size: .; j_call: TRBJ1-1; cdr3_nt: TGTGCCAGCAGCTTAGATTTGGGACAGGACACTGAAGCTTTCTTT; cdr3_aa: CASSLDLGQDTEAFF
d_call: TRBD1; v_call: TRBV29-1; clone_size: few; j_call: TRBJ2-2; cdr3_nt: TGCAGCGTCGACAGGGGGCGGGGCGGGGAGCTGTTTTTT; cdr3_aa: CSVDRGRGGELFF
d_call: TRBD1; v_call: TRBV7-2; clone_size: few; j_call: TRBJ2-1; cdr3_nt: TGTGCCAGCAGCGCGCATAACCCCGGGACAGGGAATGAGCAGTTCTTC; cdr3_aa: CASSAHNPGTGNEQFF
d_call: .; v_call: TRBV29-1; clone_size: few; j_call: TRBJ2-5; cdr3_nt: TGCAGCCCCTCGAGGACAGCACAAGAGACCCAGTACTTC; cdr3_aa: CSPSRTAQETQYF
d_call: TRBD2; v_call: TRBV4-1; clone_size: few; j_call: TRBJ2-1; cdr3_nt: TGCGCCAGCAGACGCGATGGGACTAGCGGGACCCACGAGCAGTTCTTC; cdr3_aa: CASRRDGTSGTHEQFF
d_call: .; v_call: TRBV6-4; clone_size: medium-sized; j_call: TRBJ2-3; cdr3_nt: TGTGCCAGCAGTGACAGCTTTAGCACAGATACGCAGTATTTT; cdr3_aa: CASSDSFSTDTQYF
d_call: .; v_call: TRBV4-1; clone_size: few; j_call: TRBJ1-5; cdr3_nt: TGCGCCAGCAGCCAAGAGGGGAGAGCTAGCAATCAGCCCCAGCATTTT; cdr3_aa: CASSQEGRASNQPQHF
d_call: .; v_call: TRBV27; clone_size: .; j_call: TRBJ1-1; cdr3_nt: TGTGCCAGCCAAGCGGGGGCCAACATCAACACTGAAGCTTTCTTT; cdr3_aa: CASQAGANINTEAFF
d_call: TRBD2; v_call: TRBV18; clone_size: few; j_call: TRBJ2-1; cdr3_nt: TGTGCCAGCTCATCGGGACTAGCGGGGTACAATGAGCAGTTCTTC; cdr3_aa: CASSSGLAGYNEQFF
d_call: .; v_call: TRBV5-4; clone_size: few; j_call: TRBJ2-2; cdr3_nt: TGTGCCAGCAGCTTGGACTCACCCCTCACCGGGGAGCTGTTTTTT; cdr3_aa: CASSLDSPLTGELFF
d_call: .; v_call: TRBV5-1; clone_size: .; j_call: TRBJ2-5; cdr3_nt: TGCGCCAGCAGCTTCCAGGGGGGTCGAGAGACCCAGTACTTC; cdr3_aa: CASSFQGGRETQYF
d_call: TRBD2; v_call: TRBV29-1; clone_size: few; j_call: TRBJ2-2; cdr3_nt: TGCAGCGTTGGGGGCCCGGGACTAGCGGGAGAGCGGCGTTTCGGGGAGCTGTTTTTT; cdr3_aa: CSVGGPGLAGERRFGELFF
d_call: TRBD1; v_call: TRBV28; clone_size: few; j_call: TRBJ2-5; cdr3_nt: TGTGCCAGCAGTAACCGCGGGACAGGGGGGGAGACCCAGTACTTC; cdr3_aa: CASSNRGTGGETQYF
d_call: .; v_call: TRBV4-1; clone_size: few; j_call: TRBJ2-1; cdr3_nt: TGCGCCAGCAGCCAAGAAGGCGGAGGTGAGCAGTTCTTC; cdr3_aa: CASSQEGGGEQFF
d_call: .; v_call: TRBV5-6; clone_size: .; j_call: TRBJ2-7; cdr3_nt: TGTGCCAGCAGCTTGAAGAGAAACCCCTACGAGCAGTACTTC; cdr3_aa: CASSLKRNPYEQYF
d_call: .; v_call: TRBV18; clone_size: .; j_call: TRBJ2-7; cdr3_nt: TGTGCCAGCTCACCCCAGGCCCACGAGCAGTACTTC; cdr3_aa: CASSPQAHEQYF
d_call: TRBD1; v_call: TRBV5-1; clone_size: few; j_call: TRBJ2-6; cdr3_nt: TGCGCCAGCAGCCAAGGACAGGCCGTTGGCTCTGGGGCCAACGTCCTGACTTTC; cdr3_aa: CASSQGQAVGSGANVLTF
d_call: .; v_call: TRBV7-2; clone_size: few; j_call: TRBJ2-3; cdr3_nt: TGTGCCAGCAGCCCAATGACAAGCACAGATACGCAGTATTTT; cdr3_aa: CASSPMTSTDTQYF
d_call: .; v_call: TRBV28; clone_size: .; j_call: TRBJ2-4; cdr3_nt: TGTGCCAGCAGTCCCCCCCTCTCAGCCAAAAACATTCAGTACTTC; cdr3_aa: CASSPPLSAKNIQYF
d_call: .; v_call: TRBV11-2; clone_size: few; j_call: TRBJ1-5; cdr3_nt: TGTGCCAGCAGCCAACCCTCTACCACAGTAGGAAGCAATCAGCCCCAGCATTTT; cdr3_aa: CASSQPSTTVGSNQPQHF
d_call: .; v_call: TRBV18; clone_size: few; j_call: TRBJ2-5; cdr3_nt: TGTGCCAGCTCACCCCTAATAATTGGAGAGACCCAGTACTTC; cdr3_aa: CASSPLIIGETQYF